This T cell receptor (beta chain) was identified in a study of blood T cell repertoires in COVID-19. Study context: Some COVID-19 samples were acute and others convalescent; all came from the United States, Italy and Spain. PBMCs, B-cell-depleted T cells, or T cells were the source of the cDNA or gDNA that made up the material.

This clone came up once. The CDR3 is 16 amino acids. Looked up from germline, CDR1 is MDHEN and CDR2 is SYDVKM. The V gene lost 6 bases and the J gene lost 0 bases, with 12 bases spanning the gap. Profiling relied on immunoSEQ multiplex PCR, and the TCRdb table lists in-frame clones only, not all of them. This table holds 55,000 to 75,000 clones, around 89% found once. The sequence came from a human donor in a cohort sampled during active COVID-19. Input material: peripheral blood. The rearrangement links TRBV28 to TRBJ2-6; a weak D match, TRBD1 (6 bases). This CDR3 is CASRPGQHSGANVLTF. The CDR3 nucleotides are TGTGCCAGCAGGCCGGGACAACACTCTGGGGCCAACGTCCTGACTTTC.